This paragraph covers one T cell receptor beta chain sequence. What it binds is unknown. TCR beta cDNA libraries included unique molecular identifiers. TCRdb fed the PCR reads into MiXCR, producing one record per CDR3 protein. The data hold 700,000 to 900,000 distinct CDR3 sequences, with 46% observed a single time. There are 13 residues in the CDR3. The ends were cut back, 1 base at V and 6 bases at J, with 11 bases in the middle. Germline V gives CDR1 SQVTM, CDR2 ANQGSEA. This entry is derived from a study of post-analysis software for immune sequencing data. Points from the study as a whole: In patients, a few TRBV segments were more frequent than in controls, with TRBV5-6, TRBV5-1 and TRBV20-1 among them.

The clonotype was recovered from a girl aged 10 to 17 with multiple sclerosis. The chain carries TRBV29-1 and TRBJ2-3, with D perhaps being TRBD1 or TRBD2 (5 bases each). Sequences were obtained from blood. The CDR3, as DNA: TGCAGCGTTGAAGTCTCCGGGGCGGATACGCAGTATTTT. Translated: CSVEVSGADTQYF.